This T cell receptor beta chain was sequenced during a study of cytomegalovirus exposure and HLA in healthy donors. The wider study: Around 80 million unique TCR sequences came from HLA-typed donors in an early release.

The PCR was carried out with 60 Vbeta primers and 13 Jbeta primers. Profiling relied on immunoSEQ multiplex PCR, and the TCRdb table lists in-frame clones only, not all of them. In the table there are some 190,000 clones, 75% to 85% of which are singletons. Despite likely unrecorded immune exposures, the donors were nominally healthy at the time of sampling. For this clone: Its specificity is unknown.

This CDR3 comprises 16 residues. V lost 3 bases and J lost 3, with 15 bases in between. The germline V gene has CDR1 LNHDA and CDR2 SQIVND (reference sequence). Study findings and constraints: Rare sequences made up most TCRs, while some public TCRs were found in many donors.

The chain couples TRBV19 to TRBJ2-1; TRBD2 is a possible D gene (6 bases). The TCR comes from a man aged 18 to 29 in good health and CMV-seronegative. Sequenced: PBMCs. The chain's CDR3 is CASSIPGGGIYNEQFF. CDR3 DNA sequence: TGTGCCAGTAGTATCCCCGGTGGCGGGATCTACAATGAGCAGTTCTTC.